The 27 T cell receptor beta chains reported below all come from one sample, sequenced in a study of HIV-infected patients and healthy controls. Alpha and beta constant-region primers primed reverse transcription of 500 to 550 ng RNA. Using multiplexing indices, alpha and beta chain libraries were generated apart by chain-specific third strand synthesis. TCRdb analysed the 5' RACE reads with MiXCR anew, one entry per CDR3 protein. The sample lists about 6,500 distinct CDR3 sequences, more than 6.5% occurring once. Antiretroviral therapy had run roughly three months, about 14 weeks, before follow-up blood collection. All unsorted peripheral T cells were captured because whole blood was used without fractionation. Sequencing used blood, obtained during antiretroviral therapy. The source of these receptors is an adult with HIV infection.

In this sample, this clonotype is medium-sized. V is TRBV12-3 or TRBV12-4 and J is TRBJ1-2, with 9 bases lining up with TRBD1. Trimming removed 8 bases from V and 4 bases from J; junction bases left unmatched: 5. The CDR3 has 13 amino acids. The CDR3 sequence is CASRQGQGYGYTF. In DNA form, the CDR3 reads TGTGCCAGCCGCCAGGGACAGGGCTATGGCTACACCTTC.

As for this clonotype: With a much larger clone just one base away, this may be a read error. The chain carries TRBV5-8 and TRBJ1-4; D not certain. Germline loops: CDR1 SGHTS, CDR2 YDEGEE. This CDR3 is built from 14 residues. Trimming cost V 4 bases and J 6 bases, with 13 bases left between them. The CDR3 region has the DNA TGTGCCAGCAGCACCGGGAGCCACCATGAAAAACTGTTTTTT. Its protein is CASSTGSHHEKLFF.

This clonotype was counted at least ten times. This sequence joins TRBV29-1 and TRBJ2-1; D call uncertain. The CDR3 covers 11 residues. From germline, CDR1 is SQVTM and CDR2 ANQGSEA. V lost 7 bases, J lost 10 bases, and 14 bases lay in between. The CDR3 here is CSAETLKEQFF. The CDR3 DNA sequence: TGCAGCGCCGAGACCCTAAAAGAGCAGTTCTTC.

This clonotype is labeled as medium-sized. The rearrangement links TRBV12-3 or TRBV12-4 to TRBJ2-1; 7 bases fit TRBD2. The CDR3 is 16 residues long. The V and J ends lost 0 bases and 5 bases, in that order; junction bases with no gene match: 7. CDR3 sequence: CASSLALRGINNEQFF. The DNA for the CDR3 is TGTGCCAGCAGTTTAGCGCTGCGGGGGATCAACAATGAGCAGTTCTTC.

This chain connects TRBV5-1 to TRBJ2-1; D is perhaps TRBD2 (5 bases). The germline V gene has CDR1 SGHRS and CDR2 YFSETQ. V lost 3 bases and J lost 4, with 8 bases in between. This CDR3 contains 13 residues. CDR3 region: CASSWAGYNEQFF. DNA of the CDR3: TGCGCCAGCAGCTGGGCGGGTTACAATGAGCAGTTCTTC.

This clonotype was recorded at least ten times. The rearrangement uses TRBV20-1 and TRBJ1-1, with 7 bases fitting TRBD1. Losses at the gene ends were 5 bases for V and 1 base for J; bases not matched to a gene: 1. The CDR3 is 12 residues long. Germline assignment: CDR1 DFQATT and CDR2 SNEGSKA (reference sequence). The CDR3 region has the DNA TGCAGTGCTTGGACAGGGAACACTGAAGCTTTCTTT. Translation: CSAWTGNTEAFF.

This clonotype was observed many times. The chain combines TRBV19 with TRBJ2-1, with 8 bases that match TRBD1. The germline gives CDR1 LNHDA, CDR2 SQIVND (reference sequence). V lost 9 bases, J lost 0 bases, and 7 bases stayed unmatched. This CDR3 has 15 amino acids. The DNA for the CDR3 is TGTGCCAGCCTGAACAGGGGGAACTCCTACAATGAGCAGTTCTTC. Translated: CASLNRGNSYNEQFF. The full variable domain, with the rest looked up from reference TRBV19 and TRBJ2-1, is DGGITQSPKYLFRKEGQNVTLSCEQNLNHDAMYWYRQDPGQGLRLIYYSQIVNDFQKGDIAEGYSVSREKKESFPLTVTSAQKNPTAFYLCASLNRGNSYNEQFFGPGTRLTVL.

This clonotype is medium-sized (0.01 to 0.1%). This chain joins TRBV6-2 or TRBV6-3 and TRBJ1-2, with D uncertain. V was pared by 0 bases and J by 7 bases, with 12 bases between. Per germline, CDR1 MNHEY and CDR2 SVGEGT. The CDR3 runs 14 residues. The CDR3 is CASSYSGLSSGYTF. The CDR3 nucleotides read TGTGCCAGCAGTTACTCCGGTCTAAGCTCTGGCTACACCTTC.

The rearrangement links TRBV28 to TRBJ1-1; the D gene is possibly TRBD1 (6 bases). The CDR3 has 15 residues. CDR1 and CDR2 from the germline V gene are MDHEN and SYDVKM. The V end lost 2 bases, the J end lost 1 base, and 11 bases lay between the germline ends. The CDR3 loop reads CASSLPQGTNTEAFF. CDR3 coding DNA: TGTGCCAGCAGTTTACCGCAGGGGACGAACACTGAAGCTTTCTTT.

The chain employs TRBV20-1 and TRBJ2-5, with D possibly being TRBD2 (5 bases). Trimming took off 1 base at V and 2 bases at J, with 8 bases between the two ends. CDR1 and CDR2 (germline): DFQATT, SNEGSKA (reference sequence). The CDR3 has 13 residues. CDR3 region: CSARARGQETQYF. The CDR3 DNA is TGCAGTGCTAGAGCTCGGGGTCAAGAGACCCAGTACTTC.

In DNA, the CDR3 is TGCGCCAGCAGCGTGACAGGGTATTATGGCTACACCTTC. This encodes CASSVTGYYGYTF. J is TRBJ1-2 and V is TRBV5-1; TRBD1 aligns across 7 bases. This CDR3 contains 13 residues. Germline CDR1 reads SGHRS; CDR2 reads YFSETQ. V was pared by 4 bases and J by 5 bases, with 5 bases of the junction left unmatched.

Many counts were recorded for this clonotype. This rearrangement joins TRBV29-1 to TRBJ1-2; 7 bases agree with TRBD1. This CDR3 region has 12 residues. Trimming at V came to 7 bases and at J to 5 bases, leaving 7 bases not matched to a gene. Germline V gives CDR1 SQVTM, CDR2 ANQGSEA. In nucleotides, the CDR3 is TGCAGCGGTGGGGGACAGTTATATGGCTACACCTTC. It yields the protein CSGGGQLYGYTF.

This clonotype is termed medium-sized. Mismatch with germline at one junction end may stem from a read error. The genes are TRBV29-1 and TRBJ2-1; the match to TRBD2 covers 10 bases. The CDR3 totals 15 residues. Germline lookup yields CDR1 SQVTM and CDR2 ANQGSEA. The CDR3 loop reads CSLEGTSDSYNEQFF. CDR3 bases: TGCAGCCTTGAAGGGACTAGCGACTCCTACAATGAGCAGTTCTTC.

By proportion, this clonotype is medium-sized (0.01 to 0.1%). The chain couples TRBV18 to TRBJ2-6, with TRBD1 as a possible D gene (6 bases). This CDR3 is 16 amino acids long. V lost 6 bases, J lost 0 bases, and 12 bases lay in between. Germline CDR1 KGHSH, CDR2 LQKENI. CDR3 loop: CASSRDTPSGANVLTF. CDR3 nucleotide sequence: TGTGCCAGCTCTCGGGACACACCCTCTGGGGCCAACGTCCTGACTTTC.

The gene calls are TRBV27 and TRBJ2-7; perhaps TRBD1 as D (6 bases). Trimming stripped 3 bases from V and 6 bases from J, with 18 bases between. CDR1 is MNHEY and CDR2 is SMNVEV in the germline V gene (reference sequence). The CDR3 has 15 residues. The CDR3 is CASSFLDSRPREQYF. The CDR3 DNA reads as TGTGCCAGCAGTTTCCTGGACAGCCGACCGCGCGAGCAGTACTTC.

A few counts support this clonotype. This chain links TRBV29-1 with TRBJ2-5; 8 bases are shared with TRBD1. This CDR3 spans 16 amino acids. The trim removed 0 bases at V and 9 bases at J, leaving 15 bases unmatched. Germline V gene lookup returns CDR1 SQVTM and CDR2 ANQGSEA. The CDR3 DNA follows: TGCAGCGTTGAAGAAGTATCAGGACAGGGCCTGGGGGCCCAGTACTTC. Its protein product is CSVEEVSGQGLGAQYF.

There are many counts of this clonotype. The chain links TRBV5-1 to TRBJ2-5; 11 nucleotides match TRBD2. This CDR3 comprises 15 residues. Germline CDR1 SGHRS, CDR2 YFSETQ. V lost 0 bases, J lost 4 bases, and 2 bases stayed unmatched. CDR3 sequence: CASSLAGTSGETQYF. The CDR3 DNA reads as TGCGCCAGCAGCTTGGCCGGGACTAGCGGAGAGACCCAGTACTTC.

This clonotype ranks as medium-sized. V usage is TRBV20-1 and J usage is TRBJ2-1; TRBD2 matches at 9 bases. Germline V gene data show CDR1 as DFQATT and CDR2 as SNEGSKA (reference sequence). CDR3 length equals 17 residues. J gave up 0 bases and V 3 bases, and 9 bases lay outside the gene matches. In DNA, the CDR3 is TGCAGTGCTAGGGAGCTAGCGGGGCCACCCTCCTACAATGAGCAGTTCTTC. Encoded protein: CSARELAGPPSYNEQFF.

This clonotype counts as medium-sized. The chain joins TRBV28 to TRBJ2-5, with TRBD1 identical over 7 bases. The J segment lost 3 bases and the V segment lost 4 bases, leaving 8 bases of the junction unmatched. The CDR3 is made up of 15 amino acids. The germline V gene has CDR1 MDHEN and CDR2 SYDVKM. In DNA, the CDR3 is TGTGCCAGCAGTTCCTCCCGGGACAGAAAAGAGACCCAGTACTTC. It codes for CASSSSRDRKETQYF.

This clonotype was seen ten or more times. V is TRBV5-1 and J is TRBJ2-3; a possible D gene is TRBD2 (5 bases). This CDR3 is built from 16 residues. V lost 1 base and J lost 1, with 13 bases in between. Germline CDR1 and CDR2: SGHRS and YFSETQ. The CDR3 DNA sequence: TGCGCCAGCAGCTTGCAGAGGGCCCCGGGCACAGATACGCAGTATTTT. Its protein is CASSLQRAPGTDTQYF.

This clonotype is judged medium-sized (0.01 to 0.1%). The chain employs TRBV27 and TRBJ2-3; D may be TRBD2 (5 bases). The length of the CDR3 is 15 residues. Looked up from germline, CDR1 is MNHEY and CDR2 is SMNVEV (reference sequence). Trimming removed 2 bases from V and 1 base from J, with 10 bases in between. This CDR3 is CASSLERSGTDTQYF. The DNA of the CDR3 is TGTGCCAGCAGTTTAGAGCGGTCCGGCACAGATACGCAGTATTTT.

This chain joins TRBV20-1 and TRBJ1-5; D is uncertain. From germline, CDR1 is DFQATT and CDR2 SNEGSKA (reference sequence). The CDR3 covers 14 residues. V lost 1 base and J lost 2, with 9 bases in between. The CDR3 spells CSARVKFRNQPQHF. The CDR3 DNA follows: TGCAGTGCTAGAGTTAAATTTCGCAATCAGCCCCAGCATTTT.

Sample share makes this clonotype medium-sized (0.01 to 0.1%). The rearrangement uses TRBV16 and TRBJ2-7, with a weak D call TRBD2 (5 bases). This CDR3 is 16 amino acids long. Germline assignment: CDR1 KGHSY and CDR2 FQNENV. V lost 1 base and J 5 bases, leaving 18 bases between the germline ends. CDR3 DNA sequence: TGTGCCAGCAGCCAATTGGGCGGGCGTGAGGAGGACGAGCAGTACTTC. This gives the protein CASSQLGGREEDEQYF.

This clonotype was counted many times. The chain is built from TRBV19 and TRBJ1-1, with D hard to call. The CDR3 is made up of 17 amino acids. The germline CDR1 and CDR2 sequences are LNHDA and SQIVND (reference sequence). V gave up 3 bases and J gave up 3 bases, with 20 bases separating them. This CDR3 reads CASSMEGRFPGDTEAFF. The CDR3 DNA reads TGTGCCAGTAGTATGGAAGGGCGGTTTCCTGGGGACACTGAAGCTTTCTTT.

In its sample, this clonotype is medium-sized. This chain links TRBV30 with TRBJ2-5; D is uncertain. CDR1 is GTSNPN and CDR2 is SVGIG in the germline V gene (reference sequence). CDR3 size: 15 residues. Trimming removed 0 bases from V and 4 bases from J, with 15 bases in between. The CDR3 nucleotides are TGTGCCTGGAGTGTACCCGTCGGGCTCCTAGAGACCCAGTACTTC. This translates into CAWSVPVGLLETQYF.

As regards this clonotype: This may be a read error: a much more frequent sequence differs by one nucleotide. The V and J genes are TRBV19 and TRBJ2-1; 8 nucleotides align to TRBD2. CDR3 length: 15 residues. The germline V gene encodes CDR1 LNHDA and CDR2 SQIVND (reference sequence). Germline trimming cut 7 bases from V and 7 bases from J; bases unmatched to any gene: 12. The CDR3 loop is CASTIGTRGRNEQFF. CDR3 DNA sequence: TGTGCCAGTACCATAGGGACTAGAGGGAGAAATGAGCAGTTCTTC.

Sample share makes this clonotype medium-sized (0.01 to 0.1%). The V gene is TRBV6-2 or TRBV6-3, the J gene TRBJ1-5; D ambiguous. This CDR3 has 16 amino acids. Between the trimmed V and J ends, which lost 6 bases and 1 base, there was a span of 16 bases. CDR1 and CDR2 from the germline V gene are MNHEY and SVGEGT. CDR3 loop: CASSPGLRGSNQPQHF. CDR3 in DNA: TGTGCCAGCAGCCCGGGTCTCCGGGGAAGCAATCAGCCCCAGCATTTT.